The T cell receptor beta chain described here comes from a study of post-analysis software for immune sequencing data. Study-wide context: The cohort encompassed relapsing-remitting, secondary progressive and progressive-relapsing multiple sclerosis disease courses. Study outcomes and limitations: Higher frequency in patients than in controls was seen for 5 or 6 TRBV segments, with TRBV5-6, TRBV5-1 and TRBV20-1 among them.

Germline V gene sequence: CDR1 SEHNR, CDR2 FQNEAQ (reference sequence). The CDR3 consists of 17 residues. Trimming cost V 1 base and J 14 bases, with 24 bases left between them. Built from TCR beta cDNA, the libraries had unique molecular identifiers in them. MiXCR was run by TCRdb on the PCR reads, yielding one entry per CDR3 protein. The repertoire consists of approximately 260,000 distinct CDR3 sequences, with 30% to 45% occurring once and the leading ten covering around 4.7%. This clonotype was counted a few times. Its antigen remains unknown. The rearrangement uses TRBV7-9 and TRBJ1-6, with D tentatively TRBD1 (5 bases). The sequencing input was blood. The sequence derives from a girl aged 5-17 years with multiple sclerosis. In DNA form, the CDR3 reads TGTGCCAGCAGCTTAGGGGGAGCCGGGACCCCTTCAGACTCCCTCCACTTT. This codes for CASSLGGAGTPSDSLHF.